This section outlines one TCR beta chain sequence together with its context. V trimming: 6 bases; J trimming: 3 bases; junction bases outside the gene matches: 5. Germline V gene data show CDR1 as SQVTM and CDR2 as ANQGSEA. The CDR3 has 13 residues. These data originate in a study of T cell responses to AZD1222 COVID-19 vaccine. Clones were read by immunoSEQ multiplex PCR, and TCRdb kept only the in-frame ones, dropping some. The sample lists about 140,000 clones, roughly nine tenths occurring once. The source is an adult who received the AZD1222 COVID-19 vaccine. The sample here was peripheral blood, taken 28 days after the second AZD1222 dose. The rearrangement joins TRBV29-1 to TRBJ1-3; 7 bases match TRBD1. In nucleotides, the CDR3 is TGCAGCGTCGCGGGACAGCGTGGAAACACCATATATTTT. It codes for CSVAGQRGNTIYF.